The 14 T cell receptor beta chains listed next were all sequenced from one sample in a study of blood T cell repertoires in COVID-19. Generated by immunoSEQ multiplex PCR, the TCRdb table keeps only in-frame clones and is missing some. The table has over 200,000 clones, around 89% seen once; the top ten hold 4% to 5.5%. The specimen sequenced was peripheral blood. The source is a woman in her thirties or forties with acute or convalescent COVID-19.

J is TRBJ1-1 and V is TRBV6-5; D remains ambiguous. Germline V CDR1 and CDR2: MNHEY, SVGAGI. CDR3 length: 15 residues. V gave up 2 bases and J gave up 4 bases, with 14 bases separating them. The DNA of the CDR3 is TGTGCCAGCAGTTACCATGGCAGAACAATCACTGAAGCTTTCTTT. Amino acids: CASSYHGRTITEAFF.

V is TRBV5-1 and J is TRBJ1-2; a weak D match, TRBD1 (6 bases). The CDR3 length is 15 residues. With 0 bases removed from V and 4 bases from J, the gap between germline ends came to 13 bases. CDR1 is SGHRS, CDR2 YFSETQ, per germline. The CDR3: CASSLDGTNTYGYTF. The DNA of the CDR3 is TGCGCCAGCAGCTTGGATGGGACAAATACCTATGGCTACACCTTC.

This clone was found once. The CDR3 sequence: CASSNPSNLETGELFF. Here the CDR3 DNA reads TGTGCCAGTAGTAACCCATCGAACTTAGAGACCGGGGAGCTGTTTTTT. The genes are TRBV19 and TRBJ2-2; D is ambiguous. Germline-derived CDR1 and CDR2 are LNHDA and SQIVND (reference sequence). The CDR3 runs to 16 residues. The V gene lost 4 bases and the J gene lost 5 bases, with 17 bases spanning the gap.

This chain joins TRBV24-1 and TRBJ2-3; possibly TRBD1 for D (6 bases). Germline CDR1 reads KGHDR; CDR2 reads SFDVKD. V gave up 1 base and J gave up 6 bases, with 16 bases separating them. This CDR3 has 16 amino acids. The CDR3 loop reads CATSDFRGSLSDTQYF. CDR3 coding DNA: TGTGCCACCAGTGATTTTAGGGGGTCATTATCTGATACGCAGTATTTT.

This chain links TRBV5-1 with TRBJ1-1; D not certain. From germline, CDR1 is SGHRS and CDR2 YFSETQ. V was pared by 0 bases and J by 1 base, with 13 bases between. This CDR3 comprises 16 residues. CDR3 in amino acids: CASSLASLAGNTEAFF. Here the CDR3 DNA reads TGCGCCAGCAGCTTGGCCTCGCTCGCGGGGAACACTGAAGCTTTCTTT.

The chain couples TRBV3-1 (or the pseudogene TRBV3-2) to TRBJ1-2; TRBD1 might be the D (5 bases). The CDR3 runs to 17 residues. Trimming left V 4 bases short and J 4 bases short, with 22 bases between. CDR1 and CDR2 from the germline V gene are LGHDT and YNNKEL (reference sequence). In nucleotides, the CDR3 is TGTGCCAGCAGCCTAAACCTCGGGGGAGGCCTAGGCTATGGCTACACCTTC. Translation: CASSLNLGGGLGYGYTF.

J is TRBJ1-1 and V is TRBV2, with D unresolved. Germline CDR1 is SNHLY and CDR2 is FYNNEI. This CDR3 comprises 15 residues. Trimming took 8 bases from V and 4 from J, leaving 20 bases between them. CDR3 nucleotides: TGTGCCAGCCCCCTAAGGAGCTCAGAGAGCACTGAAGCTTTCTTT. This translates into CASPLRSSESTEAFF.

Comments on this clone: The conserved final phenylalanine or tryptophan is absent from the CDR3, which likely points to a read error. The limits of the CDR3 on the DNA are not certain, so only TCRdb's listed CDR3 is given. The V and J genes are TRBV6-1 and TRBJ1-1; no DNA check was done on the table's D call, TRBD1. The CDR3 sequence runs 10 residues, both termini included. Germline CDR1 and CDR2: MNHNS and SASEGT. The CDR3 sequence: CASSEVESGY.

The chain uses TRBV24-1 and TRBJ1-2; possibly TRBD1 for D (5 bases). Trimming left V 2 bases short and J 9 bases short, with 21 bases between. CDR1 and CDR2 (germline): KGHDR, SFDVKD. The CDR3 loop spans 16 amino acids. CDR3 bases: TGTGCCACCAGTGATTCCCAATCGTCAGGGAGGGTGCGCTACACCTTC. It is translated as CATSDSQSSGRVRYTF.

The V call is TRBV27, the J call TRBJ1-6; no reliable D call. V was shortened by 0 bases and J by 2 bases, with 11 bases between the two germline ends. This CDR3 contains 17 residues. Per the germline V gene, CDR1 is MNHEY and CDR2 is SMNVEV (reference sequence). In nucleotides, the CDR3 is TGTGCCAGCAGTTTATCCGTGCGGGTGACCTATAATTCACCCCTCCACTTT. This encodes CASSLSVRVTYNSPLHF.

This rearrangement joins TRBV6-1 to TRBJ1-4, with D possibly TRBD1 on 6 matching bases. V lost 3 bases and J lost 1, with 12 bases in between. Germline assignment: CDR1 MNHNS and CDR2 SASEGT. This CDR3 has 16 residues. CDR3 DNA sequence: TGTGCCAGCAGTGACAGGGGATTCGGAACTAATGAAAAACTGTTTTTT. This sequence encodes CASSDRGFGTNEKLFF.

The chain combines TRBV5-1 with TRBJ2-3, with 9 bases lining up with TRBD1. This CDR3 is built from 15 residues. Trimming removed 3 bases from V and 0 bases from J; junction bases left unmatched: 2. Germline loops: CDR1 SGHRS, CDR2 YFSETQ. The DNA of the CDR3 is TGCGCCAGCAGCTCACAGGGGGCAAGCACAGATACGCAGTATTTT. This encodes CASSSQGASTDTQYF.

The gene calls are TRBV6-1 and TRBJ2-5; 8 nucleotides align to TRBD2. The CDR3 loop spans 16 amino acids. The germline gives CDR1 MNHNS, CDR2 SASEGT. V was clipped by 2 bases and J by 2 bases; unmatched bases: 7. The CDR3 DNA reads TGTGCCAGCAGTGAATGGATAGCGGGGTATCAAGAGACCCAGTACTTC. Translation: CASSEWIAGYQETQYF.

This chain joins TRBV11-2 and TRBJ2-3; 9 nucleotides line up with TRBD2. CDR1 and CDR2 (germline): SGHAT, FQNNGV. The CDR3 contains 17 residues. The J segment lost 0 bases and the V segment lost 5 bases, leaving 9 bases of the junction unmatched. The CDR3 bases are TGTGCCAGCAGCCATTTCGTTAGCGGGGGAAGCACAGATACGCAGTATTTT. As protein: CASSHFVSGGSTDTQYF. The full variable domain, in which reference TRBV11-2 and TRBJ2-3 provide the parts outside the CDR3, is EAGVAQSPRYKIIEKRQSVAFWCNPISGHATLYWYQQILGQGPKLLIQFQNNGVVDDSQLPKDRFSAERLKGVDSTLKIQPAKLEDSAVYLCASSHFVSGGSTDTQYFGPGTRLTVL.